One and the same sample provided the 21 T cell receptor beta chains below, sequenced in a study of blood T cell repertoires in COVID-19. Repertoires were generated with immunoSEQ multiplex PCR, while TCRdb's copy carries only in-frame clones and drops some. The sample records around 130,000 clones, more than 70% being singletons. Sequencing was performed on peripheral blood. The source is a human donor in a cohort sampled during active COVID-19.

In this sample, this clone turned up once. The chain carries TRBV4-2 and TRBJ1-6, with TRBD1 matching 11 bases. Germline trimming cut 0 bases from V and 4 bases from J; bases unmatched to any gene: 14. Looked up from germline, CDR1 is LGHNA and CDR2 is YNFKEQ. The CDR3 consists of 21 residues. The CDR3 nucleotides read TGTGCCAGCAGCCAAGAAAGCATCCGGACAGGGGGCAGTTCATATAATTCACCCCTCCACTTT. Its translation: CASSQESIRTGGSSYNSPLHF.

The chain is built from TRBV4-1 and TRBJ1-3; 10 nucleotides line up with TRBD1. The CDR3 is 16 residues long. After removal of 3 bases from V and 1 base from J, the junction contained 3 bases not matched to a gene. CDR1 and CDR2 (germline): MGHRA, YSYEKL. The CDR3 is CASSHGTGASGNTIYF. CDR3 nucleotide sequence: TGCGCCAGCAGCCACGGGACAGGGGCGTCTGGAAACACCATATATTTT.

V usage is TRBV5-5 and J usage is TRBJ1-2, with 9 positions matching TRBD1. The CDR3 loop spans 14 amino acids. In germline, CDR1 is SGHKS, CDR2 YYEKEE (reference sequence). The junction had 5 bases not matched to a gene; V was cut back by 4 bases and J by 4 bases. The CDR3 reads CASSDGQGFYGYTF. CDR3 DNA: TGTGCCAGCAGCGATGGACAGGGGTTCTATGGCTACACCTTC. Full variable domain (remainder filled in from reference TRBV5-5 and TRBJ1-2): DAGVTQSPTHLIKTRGQQVTLRCSPISGHKSVSWYQQVLGQGPQFIFQYYEKEERGRGNFPDRFSARQFPNYSSELNVNALLLGDSALYLCASSDGQGFYGYTFGSGTRLTVV.

This chain connects TRBV6-5 to TRBJ2-7; TRBD1 is a possible D gene (8 bases). CDR3 size: 15 residues. The V end lost 4 bases, the J end lost 2 bases, and 15 bases lay between the germline ends. Germline assignment: CDR1 MNHEY and CDR2 SVGAGI. The CDR3 sequence: CASSLGQGGTYEQYF. The CDR3 coding sequence is TGTGCCAGCAGTTTAGGACAGGGAGGGACCTACGAGCAGTACTTC.

The chain couples TRBV28 to TRBJ2-1; 8 positions agree with TRBD2. V dropped 3 bases and J dropped 10; count of bases not matched to a gene: 2. There are 12 residues in the CDR3. Germline loops: CDR1 MDHEN, CDR2 SYDVKM. In nucleotides, the CDR3 is TGTGCCAGCAGTTTGCGGGGGGTGGAGCAGTTCTTC. Translation gives CASSLRGVEQFF.

This clone was detected once. The chain is built from TRBV6-5 and TRBJ1-1; a weak D match, TRBD1 (6 bases). V was cut by 4 bases and J by 1 base, with 7 bases left in between. The germline V gene encodes CDR1 MNHEY and CDR2 SVGAGI. CDR3 length: 13 amino acids. The CDR3 DNA reads as TGTGCCAGCAGTTCGGACAGGAACACTGAAGCTTTCTTT. Its protein is CASSSDRNTEAFF.

The chain couples TRBV6-5 to TRBJ2-7, with D possibly being TRBD2 (5 bases). Trimming removed 4 bases from V and 8 bases from J, with 9 bases in between. From germline, CDR1 is MNHEY and CDR2 SVGAGI. The CDR3 extends over 11 amino acids. CDR3 region: CASSSSGKQYF. As DNA, the CDR3 is TGTGCCAGCAGTTCATCGGGGAAGCAGTACTTC.

This rearrangement joins TRBV13 to TRBJ2-7, with 7 bases aligning to TRBD1. This CDR3 spans 13 amino acids. Germline V lookup: CDR1 PRHDT, CDR2 FYEKMQ (reference sequence). After removal of 2 bases from V and 6 bases from J, the junction contained 4 bases not matched to a gene. The CDR3 spells CASSLNRDSEQYF. The CDR3 bases are TGTGCCAGCAGCTTAAACCGGGACAGCGAGCAGTACTTC. The variable domain in full, with the rest retrieved from reference TRBV13 and TRBJ2-7, is AAGVIQSPRHLIKEKRETATLKCYPIPRHDTVYWYQQGPGQDPQFLISFYEKMQSDKGSIPDRFSAQQFSDYHSELNMSSLELGDSALYFCASSLNRDSEQYFGPGTRLTVT.

V and J are TRBV7-9 and TRBJ2-7; the D is unclear. The germline CDR1 and CDR2 sequences are SEHNR and FQNEAQ (reference sequence). The CDR3 sequence is 13 residues long. The V end was cut by 3 bases, the J end by 3 bases, with 9 bases between. As DNA, the CDR3 is TGTGCCAGCAGCTTTAACGGAGACTACGAGCAGTACTTC. Translation: CASSFNGDYEQYF.

The chain employs TRBV7-2 and TRBJ2-7; 7 bases align to TRBD1. Germline-derived CDR1 and CDR2 are SGHTA and FQGNSA. Trimming took 1 base from V and 2 from J; bases not matched to a gene: 8. The CDR3 has 16 residues. DNA of the CDR3: TGTGCCAGCAGCTTAGAGGGGGACAGTTCACCCTACGAGCAGTACTTC. As protein: CASSLEGDSSPYEQYF.

The chain has TRBV15 and TRBJ2-7; D might be TRBD2 (6 bases). The length of the CDR3 is 14 residues. Trimming removed 3 bases from V and 4 bases from J, with 13 bases in between. CDR1 and CDR2 from the germline V gene are LNHNV and YYDKDF (reference sequence). This CDR3 reads CATSSRGSGYEQYF. The CDR3 DNA follows: TGTGCCACCAGCAGCCGAGGGAGCGGGTACGAGCAGTACTTC.

The V and J genes are TRBV5-6 and TRBJ2-7; TRBD2 matches 7 bases. Germline assignment: CDR1 SGHDT and CDR2 YYEEEE. The CDR3 runs to 14 residues. The V segment lost 2 bases and the J segment 4 bases; nucleotides outside the gene matches: 6. CDR3 nucleotide sequence: TGTGCCAGCAGCTTAATGACTAGCTTTTACGAGCAGTACTTC. Translation gives CASSLMTSFYEQYF.

The genes are TRBV27 and TRBJ1-5; tentative D call: TRBD1 (5 bases). The CDR3 totals 14 residues. CDR1 is MNHEY, CDR2 SMNVEV, per germline (reference sequence). Trimming removed 5 bases at V and 7 bases at J, with 15 bases between. CDR3 nucleotide sequence: TGTGCCAGCAGTCTAAAGGGGAGGGACCAGCCCCAGCATTTT. Protein sequence: CASSLKGRDQPQHF.

The chain has TRBV5-4 and TRBJ1-1; 8 bases fit TRBD1. The CDR3 consists of 15 residues. V lost 2 bases to trimming and J lost 1 base; unmatched junction nucleotides: 4. Looked up from germline, CDR1 is SGHNT and CDR2 is YYREEE (reference sequence). The CDR3 sequence: CASSFYGQGNTEAFF. The CDR3 region has the DNA TGTGCCAGCAGCTTTTATGGACAGGGGAACACTGAAGCTTTCTTT.

CDR3 sequence (DNA): TGTGCCAGCAGCCCCCATTTGGAGCAGTACTTC. Its protein product is CASSPHLEQYF. This chain connects TRBV7-2 to TRBJ2-7; no clear D. This CDR3 comprises 11 residues. Trimming took off 5 bases at V and 7 bases at J, with 9 bases between the two ends. Germline V CDR1 and CDR2: SGHTA, FQGNSA.

This chain connects TRBV10-3 to TRBJ2-7; 10 positions agree with TRBD1. V lost 11 bases to trimming and J lost 4 bases; unmatched junction nucleotides: 2. Germline V lookup: CDR1 ENHRY, CDR2 SYGVKD. This CDR3 has 11 amino acids. This CDR3 reads CALGQGYEQYF. The CDR3 DNA follows: TGTGCCTTGGGACAGGGGTACGAGCAGTACTTC.

The chain employs TRBV5-1 and TRBJ1-3; the match to TRBD1 covers 7 bases. J was trimmed by 5 bases and V by 0 bases; bases with no gene match: 5. The length of the CDR3 is 15 residues. Germline values: CDR1 SGHRS, CDR2 YFSETQ. The CDR3 DNA reads TGCGCCAGCAGCTTGGAGGGGGCAGGGAGAAACACCATATATTTT. Its protein product is CASSLEGAGRNTIYF.

This clone occurred once. CDR3 loop: CASSLGSGWGTEAFF. The CDR3 bases are TGTGCCAGCAGCTTAGGATCAGGGTGGGGTACTGAAGCTTTCTTT. This chain links TRBV11-2 with TRBJ1-1; perhaps TRBD1 as D (5 bases). Germline V gene sequence: CDR1 SGHAT, CDR2 FQNNGV. The CDR3 spans 15 residues. The V gene lost 1 base and the J gene lost 5 bases, with 14 bases spanning the gap.

This clone was observed a handful of times. Other DNA sequences within the sample encode an identical CDR3. The chain carries TRBV30 and TRBJ1-3; tentative D call: TRBD1 (5 bases). V was shortened by 0 bases and J by 2 bases, with 11 bases between the two germline ends. This CDR3 contains 15 residues. Germline assignment: CDR1 GTSNPN and CDR2 SVGIG (reference sequence). As DNA, the CDR3 is TGTGCCTGGAGTGTACTTTCGGGGGCTGGAAACACCATATATTTT. Translation gives CAWSVLSGAGNTIYF. Full variable domain (rest looked up from reference TRBV30 and TRBJ1-3): SQTIHQWPATLVQPVGSPLSLECTVEGTSNPNLYWYRQAAGRGLQLLFYSVGIGQISSEVPQNLSASRPQDRQFILSSKKLLLSDSGFYLCAWSVLSGAGNTIYFGEGSWLTVV.

The chain combines TRBV3-1 (or the pseudogene TRBV3-2) with TRBJ1-1; D is undetermined. The V end lost 4 bases, the J end lost 4 bases, and 16 bases lay between the germline ends. Germline assignment: CDR1 LGHDT and CDR2 YNNKEL (reference sequence). This CDR3 spans 15 amino acids. The chain's CDR3 is CASSPHWRAGTEAFF. The CDR3 bases are TGTGCCAGCAGCCCCCACTGGAGGGCTGGCACTGAAGCTTTCTTT.

This chain uses TRBV30 with TRBJ2-1; 7 positions agree with TRBD1. This CDR3 comprises 16 residues. J lost 0 bases, V lost 6 bases, and 11 bases had no gene match. In germline, CDR1 is GTSNPN, CDR2 SVGIG (reference sequence). The CDR3 spells CACPEDRPSSYNEQFF. CDR3 sequence (DNA): TGTGCCTGCCCCGAGGACAGGCCGAGCTCCTACAATGAGCAGTTCTTC.